A selection of T cell receptor beta chains follows, all from one sample in a study of OX40 agonist ivuxolimab in advanced cancers. TCRdb's copy holds only in-frame clones and misses some; the assay was immunoSEQ multiplex PCR. The table has approximately 79,000 clones, approximately 93% seen once. Sequencing used CD4+ or CD8+ T cells sorted from blood, obtained in a trial of the OX40 agonist ivuxolimab. The receptors here all came from an adult with an advanced solid tumor such as melanoma, head and neck, liver or kidney cancer. The CDR3 runs from the conserved cysteine through the conserved F or W. D genes are given only for firm matches. Clone sizes are given selectively: once, few, many, or a class where the clone is expanded.

TRBV28	TRBJ2-7	-	-	TGTGCCAGCAGTCCCGTGAAGGGACACTACGAGCAGTACTTC	CASSPVKGHYEQYF
TRBV29-1	TRBJ1-1	-	-	TGCAGCGCCCGAGGGAGCACTGAAGCTTTCTTT	CSARGSTEAFF
TRBV9	TRBJ1-1	-	-	TGTGCCAGCAGCGCCACCCGGGGGGGAGGGAACACTGAAGCTTTCTTT	CASSATRGGGNTEAFF
TRBV11-2	TRBJ2-3	-	-	TGTGCCAGCAGCCCTGGGGGGACGCAAAGGACAGATACGCAGTATTTT	CASSPGGTQRTDTQYF
TRBV4-3	TRBJ2-3	TRBD1	-	TGCGCCAGCAGCCAAGTTCTTTCGACAGGGCAAGGAGGCGATACGCAGTATTTT	CASSQVLSTGQGGDTQYF
TRBV27	TRBJ1-2	TRBD1	-	TGTGCCAGCAGTTTATCTGGGACAGGGGGGTTAGCTAACTATGGCTACACCTTC	CASSLSGTGGLANYGYTF
TRBV9	TRBJ2-2	TRBD1	-	TGTGCCAGCAGCCCCGGGACAGGGGGCACCGGGGAGCTGTTTTTT	CASSPGTGGTGELFF
TRBV13	TRBJ2-7	TRBD2	-	TGTGCCAGCAGCTTCACGCTAGCGGGGGGCTACGAGCAGTACTTC	CASSFTLAGGYEQYF
TRBV27	TRBJ1-1	-	-	TGTGCCAGCAGTTTCCTGTGGGGCAACACTGAAGCTTTCTTT	CASSFLWGNTEAFF
TRBV4-3	TRBJ2-7	-	-	TGCGCCAGCAGCCACGCGTTGGGGAACTACGAGCAGTACTTC	CASSHALGNYEQYF
TRBV7-2	TRBJ2-1	-	once	TGTGCCAGCACCCAATCCCCCTTTAGCCGGCCGGGGGATGAGCAGTTCTTC	CASTQSPFSRPGDEQFF
TRBV15	TRBJ2-1	TRBD2	-	TGTGCCACCAGCAGAGCCGGTAGCGCTAGCGGGAGCGATGAGCAGTTCTTC	CATSRAGSASGSDEQFF
TRBV27	TRBJ1-5	TRBD1	-	TGTGCCACCGGACAGGACGGCAATCAGCCCCAGCATTTT	CATGQDGNQPQHF
TRBV19	TRBJ2-1	-	once	TGTGCCAGTAGTGGGGGGAATGAGCAGTTCTTC	CASSGGNEQFF
TRBV4-3	TRBJ2-5	TRBD2	-	TGCGCCAGCAGCCAAGATGTTTCCCCAGCGGGGTTCCAAGAGACCCAGTACTTC	CASSQDVSPAGFQETQYF
TRBV5-4	TRBJ2-7	-	-	TGTGCCAGCAGCTTTAAGGAGTCCTACGAGCAGTACTTC	CASSFKESYEQYF
TRBV9	TRBJ1-1	-	once	TGTGCCAGCAGCACCCGAATACAGGGAGTGAACACTGAAGCTTTCTTT	CASSTRIQGVNTEAFF
TRBV5-4	TRBJ2-7	TRBD1	-	TGTGCCAGCAGCTTAACAGGGGTCGGGTCCTACGAGCAGTACTTC	CASSLTGVGSYEQYF
TRBV6-1	TRBJ1-1	TRBD1	-	TGTGCCAGCAGAGGACAGGGTTGGACTGAAGCTTTCTTT	CASRGQGWTEAFF
TRBV4-3	TRBJ2-7	-	once	TGCGCCAGCAGCCAGGGGGACGGCGAGCAGTACTTC	CASSQGDGEQYF
TRBV7-3	TRBJ2-1	TRBD2	-	TGTGCCAGCAGCTTATATTCCCCTGCACTAGCGGGAGGAGGGGGGTCCTACAATGAGCAGTTCTTC	CASSLYSPALAGGGGSYNEQFF
TRBV9	TRBJ1-2	TRBD1	-	TGTGCCAGCAGCTCTTCGGGGACAGGGGTCTATGGCTACACCTTC	CASSSSGTGVYGYTF
TRBV4-1	TRBJ2-3	TRBD1	-	TGCGCCAGCAGCCTCCGGGACAGCAACACAGATACGCAGTATTTT	CASSLRDSNTDTQYF
TRBV10-3	TRBJ2-1	-	-	TGTGCCATCCGAGAGGGCTACAATGAGCAGTTCTTC	CAIREGYNEQFF
TRBV27	TRBJ2-7	TRBD1	-	TGTGCCAGCAGTTCCGTGGACAGGGGGGAGCAGTACTTC	CASSSVDRGEQYF
TRBV27	TRBJ1-1	TRBD1	-	TGTGCCAGCAGCCCAAGATCGACAGGGTCCACTGAAGCTTTCTTT	CASSPRSTGSTEAFF
TRBV7-6	TRBJ2-7	TRBD1	once	TGTGCCAGCAGCTGGGGGGGACAGGGGAGTTTCCACGAGCAGTACTTC	CASSWGGQGSFHEQYF
TRBV7-6	TRBJ2-7	TRBD1	-	TGTGCCAGCAGCCCCGGGACAGGGAACTACGAGCAGTACTTC	CASSPGTGNYEQYF
TRBV11-2	TRBJ2-1	TRBD2	-	TGTGCCAGCAGCTTTTATACTAGCGAGAACAATGAGCAGTTCTTC	CASSFYTSENNEQFF
TRBV28	TRBJ2-2	-	-	TGTGCCAGCAGTTTATGGCGGGAGAACACCGGGGAGCTGTTTTTT	CASSLWRENTGELFF
TRBV9	TRBJ1-2	-	-	TGTGCCAGCAGCGTAGGTGGGAATGGCTACACCTTC	CASSVGGNGYTF
TRBV7-7	TRBJ2-3	-	-	TGTGCTAGCAGCCCAGGGAGTGGACAGAACACAGATACGCAGTATTTT	CASSPGSGQNTDTQYF
TRBV27	TRBJ1-1	-	-	TGTGCCAGCAGTCGAAACAGGGATGCAGACACTGAAGCTTTCTTT	CASSRNRDADTEAFF
TRBV7-3	TRBJ2-3	-	-	TGTGCCAGCAGCTTCTCAGGGGCGCAGGGAGATACGCAGTATTTT	CASSFSGAQGDTQYF
TRBV5-6	TRBJ2-1	TRBD2	-	TGTGCCAGCAGCTTAGTCATCGGACTAGCGGGGAACAATGAGCAGTTCTTC	CASSLVIGLAGNNEQFF
TRBV6-1	TRBJ2-5	TRBD1	-	TGTGCCAGCAGTGAGGACAGGGATCAGGAGACCCAGTACTTC	CASSEDRDQETQYF
TRBV7-9	TRBJ2-2	-	-	TGTGCCAGCAGTTACCCCGACAGAGCCAACGCGAACACCGGGGAGCTGTTTTTT	CASSYPDRANANTGELFF
TRBV4-1	TRBJ2-2	-	-	TGCGCCAGCAGCCAAGCCGCGGGGGCTTTCACCGGGGAGCTGTTTTTT	CASSQAAGAFTGELFF
TRBV19	TRBJ1-5	TRBD1	-	TGTGCCAGTAGTGAACGAGACAGGGGTGGAGGCAATCAGCCCCAGCATTTT	CASSERDRGGGNQPQHF
TRBV5-6	TRBJ1-1	-	-	TGTGCCAGCAGCTTGGGGCGGGGTGGGCGGAACACTGAAGCTTTCTTT	CASSLGRGGRNTEAFF
TRBV5-6	TRBJ1-6	TRBD1	-	TGTGCCAGCAGCTTCTGGGACAGGGTTAATTCACCCCTCCACTTT	CASSFWDRVNSPLHF
TRBV27	TRBJ2-1	TRBD2	-	TGTGCCAGCCTGGGACTAGCGGGAGGCTATGAGCAGTTCTTC	CASLGLAGGYEQFF
TRBV13	TRBJ1-1	TRBD1	-	TGTGCCAGCAGCTTAGCCCCCGGACAGGGGGGAACTGAAGCTTTCTTT	CASSLAPGQGGTEAFF
TRBV15	TRBJ2-7	-	-	TGTGCCACCAGCAGCGGCCAGGGGAAGTCCTACGAGCAGTACTTC	CATSSGQGKSYEQYF
TRBV6-5	TRBJ2-7	-	-	TGTGCCAGCAGTTACTCGAAGGGCAGCTTCTACGAGCAGTACTTC	CASSYSKGSFYEQYF